This TCR beta chain was sequenced in a study of blood T cell repertoires in COVID-19 (dated by TCRdb to the early 2020s). For the study in its entirety: Samples covering the acute and convalescent phases of COVID-19 were provided by collaborators in the United States, Italy and Spain. The material from the prospective study consisted of cDNA or gDNA derived from T cells, B-cell-depleted T cells, or PBMCs. Deeply sampled blood TCRbeta repertoires from subjects exposed to, actively infected with, or recovered from COVID-19 were included in the dataset. The repertoires were released in a freely available public database intended as a resource for research on the immune response to SARS-CoV-2. Samples came from the ongoing ImmuneRACE study (first 160 participants) plus 1,254 subjects from 6 global collaborators. Sample metadata almost always included a de-identified subject ID, COVID-19 status, age in years and sex. Where HLA class I and class II types were available, the types were taken from metadata supplied by the sample provider, not from assay-based typing. Beyond this particular receptor, the publication reports: Clinical and demographic metadata were provided uncurated, with the amount varying by source and participant.

Collaborating institutions collected whole blood in K2EDTA tubes following their own protocols. Collaborator samples were shipped for TCRbeta analysis as frozen whole blood, isolated PBMCs, or DNA extracted from either sample type. Concerning this clone: No cognate antigen has been identified for it. Base qualities are missing; no much larger clone stands one base away.

TCRbeta CDR3 regions were amplified from genomic DNA by means of the immunoSEQ Assay, a bias-controlled multiplex PCR. Per the source publication's procedure: Nucleated cell counts per sample were estimated from amplification of reference gene primers within the assay. To quantify the absolute abundance of each unique TCRbeta CDR3 rearrangement, sequence reads were collapsed and filtered. For each sample, productive Simpson clonality was calculated as the square root of Simpson's diversity index over productive rearrangements. TCRdb took over this immuneACCESS table, retaining in-frame rearrangements with V and J assigned. Such tables are incomplete; in checked studies, under half of the missing clones stem from an unresolved V gene, and the remainder is unexplained. The DNA was the basis for D and trimming; V, J and clone size are from that table. The table for this sample lists roughly 25,000 clones; 88% of them were counted only once. The biggest ten clones account for roughly 22% of the sample.

The sequence derives from a man in his 70s in a cohort sampled during active COVID-19. Source material: peripheral blood.

For the CDR3, the sequence is CASSDPDTLHF. The sequenced DNA: TGTGCCAGCAGTGACCCGGACACCCTCCACTTT. The V and J segments used are TRBV2 and TRBJ1-6; possibly the D gene is TRBD1, per 5 matching bases. From a lookup of the germline V gene, CDR1 and CDR2 are SNHLY and FYNNEI. V and J are truncated by 3 bases and 14 bases respectively, leaving an intervening sequence of 8 bases. CDR3 length: 11 amino acids, cysteine to phenylalanine. Kept here is only the CDR3 DNA, which spans 33 bases and is read in frame from base 1. The CDR3 plus the reference TRBV2 and TRBJ1-6 genes for the other parts give the full variable domain: EPEVTQTPSHQVTQMGQEVILRCVPISNHLYFYWYRQILGQKVEFLVSFYNNEISEKSEIFDDQFSVERPDGSNFTLKIRSTKLEDSAMYFCASSDPDTLHFGNGTRLTVT.